The following is a T cell receptor (beta chain) sequence with its context. Per the authors' pipeline: Amplification with reference gene primers provided the estimates of nucleated cell counts. Here immunoSEQ multiplex PCR was the method, and the copy in TCRdb shows in-frame clones only, minus some. That table is the source of V, J and clone size, and D and trimming were worked out from the DNA. The sample consists of 100,000 or so clones, 85% of them appearing once. This sample is part of a study of blood T cell repertoires in COVID-19. Whole-study context: Nucleic acid was either cDNA or gDNA, and it came from T cells, B-cell-depleted T cells, or PBMCs.

The germline gives CDR1 SGHTA, CDR2 FQGNSA. Between the trimmed V and J ends, which lost 2 bases and 0 bases, there was a span of 10 bases. The CDR3 is made up of 16 amino acids. The chain uses TRBV7-2 and TRBJ1-4; tentative D call: TRBD1 (5 bases). The sequenced sample was peripheral blood. This receptor was obtained from a woman aged 70-85 years with active or convalescent COVID-19. Here the CDR3 DNA reads TGTGCCAGCAGCTTATACGGGACTGCAACTAATGAAAAACTGTTTTTT. Its translation: CASSLYGTATNEKLFF. Full variable domain (remainder filled in from reference TRBV7-2 and TRBJ1-4): GAGVSQSPSNKVTEKGKDVELRCDPISGHTALYWYRQSLGQGLEFLIYFQGNSAPDKSGLPSDRFSAERTGGSVSTLTIQRTQQEDSAVYLCASSLYGTATNEKLFFGSGTQLSVL.